This T cell receptor (beta chain) was obtained from a study of T cell responses to AZD1222 COVID-19 vaccine. TCRdb's copy holds only in-frame clones and misses some; the assay was immunoSEQ multiplex PCR. The repertoire consists of approximately 170,000 clones, with more than 80% occurring once and the leading ten covering about 4%. With 3 bases removed from V and 8 bases from J, the gap between germline ends came to 20 bases. The length of the CDR3 is 16 residues. The V gene's germline CDR1 is KGHSH and CDR2 LQKENI. This receptor was obtained from an adult in good health. The chain couples TRBV18 to TRBJ2-1; a possible D gene is TRBD2 (6 bases). Sequenced material: peripheral blood, taken on day 0 of AZD1222 vaccination. The CDR3: CASSPTGSGYADEQFF. Here the CDR3 DNA reads TGTGCCAGCTCACCCACGGGTAGCGGTTACGCGGATGAGCAGTTCTTC.